The text below deals with one T cell receptor (beta chain). This clonotype was seen a handful of times. Its recognized antigen is unknown. No much larger clone exists at a distance of one base, and base qualities are not known. The data derive from a study of vaccination and CD4 T cells after COVID-19 (dated by TCRdb to the early 2020s). With regard to the full study: Convalescent patients had a positive SARS-CoV-2 result on nasal swab PCR, and of these patients, several had mild disease and one had severe disease. Overlapping spike peptide pools from SARS-CoV-2 and from the common cold coronaviruses HCoV-NL63, HCoV-OC43 and HCoV-229E were used as culture stimuli. The spike-specific CD4+ TCR repertoire was compared before and after mRNA vaccination in approximately ten COVID-19 convalescent patients and a few infection-naive healthy vaccine recipients. Control cultures received a CEFX viral epitope pool as the positive control, an HIV-1 Nef peptide pool as the negative control, or no peptide. The convalescent cohort comprised six males and four females, including two Hispanic individuals, seven Caucasians, two Asians and one multiracial person. Two doses of either the Pfizer-BioNTech BNT162b2 vaccine (n=8) or the Moderna mRNA-1273 vaccine (n=2) were administered to participants. Post-COVID blood samples from convalescent patients were collected a median of around 100 days after diagnosis, with a range of roughly 30 to 161 days. Post-vaccine blood samples were taken a median of 72 days after the second vaccine dose, with a range of about 13 to 250 days. Points the paper makes about the study in general: Relatively few convalescent patients were included in the study, and early timepoints after natural infection were not analyzed. Among convalescent patients, a median about 86% of the SARS-CoV-2-reactive clones seen after vaccination appeared only after vaccination, which suggests priming specific to the vaccine. The median count of SARS-CoV-2-reactive clonotypes went up from around 23 after infection to around 38 after vaccination, although the change was not significant. Of the vaccine-specific clones in convalescent patients, 304 of 307, or nearly all, reacted only to SARS-CoV-2 spike and did not cross-react with common cold coronaviruses.

The library was produced with PCR. TCR sequencing of DNA from cultured CD4+ T cells used the Oncomine TCR Beta short-read assay at the Johns Hopkins FTIC core. The QIAamp micro DNA kit was used to extract genomic DNA from the cultured CD4+ T cells. The Oncomine TCR Beta libraries from cultured CD4+ T cells were pooled using unique dual indexes and then sequenced on an Illumina iSeq 100. The authors' pipeline ran thus. Non-productive sequences were removed, and CDR3s not starting with C, not ending with F or W, or shorter than 7 amino acids were discarded. Antigen-specific clonotypes were identified with the MANAFEST web application by comparing peptide-stimulated wells with reference and other culture wells. Positive clones required FDR below 0.05, an odds ratio above 5, and productive frequency above 0.1% in at least two of three replicate wells. A clonotype counted as cross-reactive if it showed significant expansion both in the SARS-CoV-2 spike wells and in at least one common cold coronavirus spike condition. CDR3 homology was assessed with Levenshtein distances (stringdist) and unrooted phylogenetic trees (ape) in R version 3.6.1. TCRdb handled the public reads itself, with Q25 trimming in fastp and clone calling in MiXCR, and kept productive beta chains. Rows are combined by CDR3 protein, so each entry shows the most common genes and DNA. The V and J calls, along with clone size, are taken from TCRdb and not from the paper's own processing. Counted in this sample were 10,000 to 15,000 distinct CDR3 sequences; less than 80% of them appeared once. The ten largest account for less than 35% of the sample.

The sample's treatment or condition label, decoded: roughly 10-day PBMC culture with coronavirus spike peptide pools or control peptides (ViraFEST assay). The study used the ViraFEST assay, which expanded antigen-specific T cells with peptide pools and then identified expanded clonotypes by TCR sequencing. The convalescent patients' positive SARS-CoV-2 PCR tests fell between March and December 2020, which was before the Alpha, Beta and Delta variants emerged in the United States. Each well held 2.2 million or so PBMCs cultured in IMDM containing around 5.1% human AB serum and approximately 9.1 IU/ml IL-2, with about 10 ug/ml peptide pools added. On days 3 and 7, half of the culture medium was replaced with fresh IL-2-containing medium. After 10 days of culture, CD4+ T cells were isolated by negative selection using the EasySep CD4+ T cell isolation kit. Ficoll-Paque Plus gradient centrifugation was used to isolate PBMCs from whole blood, and the isolated PBMCs were then either used fresh or cryopreserved at -140C. Culture conditions were generally each tested in triplicate wells.

The receptor comes from a human donor who had recovered from COVID-19. The sequenced sample was CD4+ T cells from blood, cultured in vitro.

The CDR3 is CASSKGGCQPQHF. The DNA sequence is as follows: TGTGCCAGCAGCAAAGGGGGTTGTCAGCCCCAGCATTTT. The chain is assembled from TRBV21-1 and TRBJ1-5. TRBV21-1 represents a pseudogene. The cysteine opens and the phenylalanine closes a CDR3 of 13 amino acids. Only CDR3 DNA is held: 39 bases, read in frame from base 1.